The T cell receptor beta chain described here comes from a study of regulatory T cells in long-lasting Graves disease. Overall study context: Patients with persistent Graves' disease had over 5 years of antithyroid drugs and persistent TSH receptor antibodies. Study conclusions and caveats: A greater number of public clonotypes (roughly 2,800) was shared by persistent patients than by new patients (over 900). Favored gene segments in persistent disease were TRBV28, TRBJ1-2 and TRBJ2-5.

Germline assignment: CDR1 SGHAT and CDR2 FQNNGV. The CDR3 contains 17 residues. Time point given: persistent/refractory GD, antithyroid drugs over 5 years with positive TRAb. Extracted PBMC RNA gave rise to the TCR library. Researchers made TCR beta libraries by using iRepertoire HTBI primers and running Arm-PCR on CDR3 regions. Original handling: The study identified more than 55 TRBV and approximately 14 TRBJ segments across samples. TCRdb re-called the multiplex PCR reads with MiXCR, one entry per CDR3 protein. TCRdb's processing, not the study's, gives the V and J calls here. The sample contains some 330,000 distinct CDR3 sequences, roughly 20% of which appear only once. Regarding this clonotype: Antigen unknown. Its ends do not fully match the called genes, so a read error is possible.

The TCR was taken from a woman between 40 and 50 years old with Graves disease. The material sequenced was peripheral blood mononuclear cells (PBMCs), taken when the disease was refractory, from a patient treated with antithyroid drugs. V and J are TRBV11-2 and TRBJ2-4; 8 nucleotides agree with TRBD2. The CDR3 is CASSRGGFGLVKNIRYF. CDR3 DNA sequence: TGTGCCAGCAGCCGGGGGGGCTTTGGGCTAGTTAAAAACATTCGGTACTTC.